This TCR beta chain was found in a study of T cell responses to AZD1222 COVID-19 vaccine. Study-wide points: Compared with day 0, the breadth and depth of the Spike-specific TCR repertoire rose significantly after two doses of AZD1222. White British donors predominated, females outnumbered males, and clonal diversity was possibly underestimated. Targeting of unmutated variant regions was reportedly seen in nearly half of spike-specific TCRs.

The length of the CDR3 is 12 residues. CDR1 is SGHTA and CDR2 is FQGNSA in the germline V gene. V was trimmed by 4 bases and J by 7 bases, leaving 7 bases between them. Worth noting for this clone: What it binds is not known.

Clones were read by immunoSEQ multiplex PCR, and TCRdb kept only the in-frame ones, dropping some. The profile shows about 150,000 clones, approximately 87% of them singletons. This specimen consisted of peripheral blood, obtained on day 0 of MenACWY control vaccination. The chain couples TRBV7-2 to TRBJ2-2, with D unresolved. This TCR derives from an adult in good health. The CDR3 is CASSSTHGELFF. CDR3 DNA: TGTGCCAGCAGCTCAACCCACGGGGAGCTGTTTTTT.